This T cell receptor (beta chain) was sequenced for a study of cytomegalovirus exposure and HLA in healthy donors. Study-wide points: According to a subsequent analysis, TCR clusters identified in the first cohort showed a tendency to co-occur across the roughly 120 validation repertoires. Researchers counted over 150 TCR beta chains as cytomegalovirus-associated.

The validation cohort, a group of around 130 subjects, included the donors and was separate from the approximately 660-subject first cohort. CDR3 length equals 14 residues. J was trimmed by 5 bases and V by 5 bases; bases with no gene match: 4. Germline loops: CDR1 LNHDA, CDR2 SQIVND (reference sequence). A word on this clone: Its antigen is currently unknown.

The method was immunoSEQ multiplex PCR; TCRdb's version includes in-frame clones alone and lacks a portion of them. The sample records 200,000 to 300,000 clones, around 86% being singletons. The sequence came from a woman aged 25 to 39 in good health and CMV-seropositive. Specimen: PBMCs. The chain has TRBV19 and TRBJ1-4, with 8 bases that match TRBD1. The CDR3 loop is CASSATGVNEKLFF. In DNA form, the CDR3 reads TGTGCCAGTAGTGCGACAGGGGTGAATGAAAAACTGTTTTTT.